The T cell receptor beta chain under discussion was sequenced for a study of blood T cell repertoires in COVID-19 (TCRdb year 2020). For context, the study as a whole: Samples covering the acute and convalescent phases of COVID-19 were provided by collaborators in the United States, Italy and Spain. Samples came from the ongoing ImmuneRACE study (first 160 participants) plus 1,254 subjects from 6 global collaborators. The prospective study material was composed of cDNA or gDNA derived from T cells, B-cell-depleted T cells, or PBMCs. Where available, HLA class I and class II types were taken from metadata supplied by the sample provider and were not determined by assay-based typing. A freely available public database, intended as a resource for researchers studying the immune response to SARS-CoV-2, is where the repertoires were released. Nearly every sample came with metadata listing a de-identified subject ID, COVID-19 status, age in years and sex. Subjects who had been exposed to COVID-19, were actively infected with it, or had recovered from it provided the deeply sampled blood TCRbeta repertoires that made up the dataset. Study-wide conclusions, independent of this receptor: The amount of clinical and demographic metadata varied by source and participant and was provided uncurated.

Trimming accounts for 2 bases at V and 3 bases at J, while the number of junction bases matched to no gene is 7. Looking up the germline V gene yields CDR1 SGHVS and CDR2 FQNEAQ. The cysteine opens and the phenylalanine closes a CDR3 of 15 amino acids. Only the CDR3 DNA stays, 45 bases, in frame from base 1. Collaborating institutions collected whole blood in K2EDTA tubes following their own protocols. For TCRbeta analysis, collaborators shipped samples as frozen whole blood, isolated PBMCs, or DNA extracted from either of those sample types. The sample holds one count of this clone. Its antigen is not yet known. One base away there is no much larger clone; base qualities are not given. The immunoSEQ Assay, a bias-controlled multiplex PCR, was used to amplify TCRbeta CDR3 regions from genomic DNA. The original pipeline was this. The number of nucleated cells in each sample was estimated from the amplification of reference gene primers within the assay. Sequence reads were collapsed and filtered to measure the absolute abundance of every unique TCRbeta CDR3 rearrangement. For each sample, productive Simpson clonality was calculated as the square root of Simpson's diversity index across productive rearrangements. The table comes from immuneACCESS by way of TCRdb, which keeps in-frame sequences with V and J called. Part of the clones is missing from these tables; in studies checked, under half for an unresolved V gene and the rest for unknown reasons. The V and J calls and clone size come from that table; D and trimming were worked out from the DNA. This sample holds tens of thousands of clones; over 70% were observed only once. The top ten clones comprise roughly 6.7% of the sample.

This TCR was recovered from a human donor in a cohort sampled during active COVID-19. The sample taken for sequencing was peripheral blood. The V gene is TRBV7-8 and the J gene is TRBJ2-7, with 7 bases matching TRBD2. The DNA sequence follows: TGTGCCAGCAGCTTATCTCCAGCGGGAAACTACGAGCAGTACTTC. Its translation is CASSLSPAGNYEQYF.